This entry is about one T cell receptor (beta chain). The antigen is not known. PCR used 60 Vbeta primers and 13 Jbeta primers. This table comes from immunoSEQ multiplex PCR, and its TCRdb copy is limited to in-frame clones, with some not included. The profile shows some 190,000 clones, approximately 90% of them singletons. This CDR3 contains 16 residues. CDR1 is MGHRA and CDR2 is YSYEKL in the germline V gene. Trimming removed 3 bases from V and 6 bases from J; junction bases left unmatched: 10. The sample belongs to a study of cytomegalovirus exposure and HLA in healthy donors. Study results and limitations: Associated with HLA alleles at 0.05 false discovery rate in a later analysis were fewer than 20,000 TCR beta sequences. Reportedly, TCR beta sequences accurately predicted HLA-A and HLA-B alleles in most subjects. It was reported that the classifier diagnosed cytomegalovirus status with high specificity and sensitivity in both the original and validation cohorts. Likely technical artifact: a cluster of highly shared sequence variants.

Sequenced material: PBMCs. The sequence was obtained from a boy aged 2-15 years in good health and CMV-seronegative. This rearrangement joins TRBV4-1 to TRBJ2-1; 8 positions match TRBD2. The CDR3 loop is CASSQTQAGESNEQFF. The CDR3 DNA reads TGCGCCAGCAGCCAGACCCAAGCGGGAGAGTCCAATGAGCAGTTCTTC.